The 12 T cell receptor beta chains below all came from one sample that was sequenced in a study of OX40 agonist ivuxolimab in advanced cancers. TCRdb's table, derived via immunoSEQ multiplex PCR, lists solely in-frame clones and lacks some. Among some 66,000 clones listed, under 85% were seen once. The sample in question was CD4+ or CD8+ T cells sorted from blood, obtained in a trial of the OX40 agonist ivuxolimab. The receptors originated from an adult with an advanced solid tumor such as melanoma, head and neck, liver or kidney cancer.

This sequence joins TRBV19 and TRBJ1-2; 7 positions agree with TRBD1. Germline V gene sequence: CDR1 LNHDA, CDR2 SQIVND (reference sequence). The CDR3 runs to 15 residues. After removal of 7 bases from V and 4 bases from J, the junction contained 12 bases not matched to a gene. The CDR3 DNA reads TGTGCCAGTAAGCTCCCCGGGACAGTCGCCTATGGCTACACCTTC. This sequence encodes CASKLPGTVAYGYTF.

The V call is TRBV6-6, the J call TRBJ2-1; D might be TRBD1 (6 bases). Trimming removed 8 bases from V and 5 bases from J, with 10 bases in between. The CDR3 is made up of 12 amino acids. Germline CDR1 is MNHNY and CDR2 is SVGAGI (reference sequence). In DNA form, the CDR3 reads TGTGCCAGCGGCCCAGGGGACAATGAGCAGTTCTTC. This translates into CASGPGDNEQFF.

This clone was recorded a few times. This chain links TRBV5-4 with TRBJ1-3; unclear D gene. The CDR3 extends over 14 amino acids. Trimming removed 4 bases from V and 1 base from J, with 9 bases in between. Germline-derived CDR1 and CDR2 are SGHNT and YYREEE (reference sequence). The CDR3, as DNA: TGTGCCAGCAGCCGGTGGGGATCTGGAAACACCATATATTTT. Translating it yields CASSRWGSGNTIYF.

The V call is TRBV28, the J call TRBJ2-1, with 9 bases that match TRBD2. Germline V gene data show CDR1 as MDHEN and CDR2 as SYDVKM. The trim removed 6 bases at V and 3 bases at J, leaving 12 bases unmatched. The CDR3 is made up of 17 amino acids. Written as DNA, the CDR3 is TGTGCCAGCAGATCACCGGGACTAGCCCAAAACTACAATGAGCAGTTCTTC. Translated: CASRSPGLAQNYNEQFF. Using reference TRBV28 and TRBJ2-1 for the parts outside the CDR3, the full variable domain is DVKVTQSSRYLVKRTGEKVFLECVQDMDHENMFWYRQDPGLGLRLIYFSYDVKMKEKGDIPEGYSVSREKKERFSLILESASTNQTSMYLCASRSPGLAQNYNEQFFGPGTRLTVL.

This clone appeared once. V and J are TRBV19 and TRBJ2-2, with 7 positions matching TRBD2. With V trimmed by 6 bases and J by 5 bases, 9 bases remained unmatched. CDR1 and CDR2 from the germline V gene are LNHDA and SQIVND (reference sequence). This CDR3 has 15 amino acids. The CDR3 here is CASSPLAMRTGELFF. The CDR3 DNA reads as TGTGCCAGTAGCCCACTAGCGATGCGTACCGGGGAGCTGTTTTTT.

The gene calls are TRBV7-2 and TRBJ2-7, with D maybe TRBD2 (5 bases). The V and J ends lost 3 bases and 4 bases respectively, with 19 bases between them. Germline V CDR1 and CDR2: SGHTA, FQGNSA. The CDR3 has 16 amino acids. The CDR3 region is CASSLAVERSRYEQYF. CDR3 bases: TGTGCCAGCAGCTTGGCAGTTGAGCGGTCTAGGTACGAGCAGTACTTC.

V gene TRBV7-2 combines with J gene TRBJ2-7; D is unclear. CDR1 and CDR2 (germline): SGHTA, FQGNSA. The CDR3 is 16 amino acids. The V and J ends lost 2 bases and 0 bases respectively, with 14 bases between them. In nucleotides, the CDR3 is TGTGCCAGCAGCTTACATGGGGATTTAAGCTCCTACGAGCAGTACTTC. Translation: CASSLHGDLSSYEQYF.

The V gene is TRBV28, the J gene TRBJ1-5; D unresolved. In germline, CDR1 is MDHEN, CDR2 SYDVKM. Trimming pared 5 bases from V and 0 bases from J, leaving 14 bases between. This CDR3 contains 16 residues. CDR3 bases: TGTGCCAGCAGTCCCCCTCCGGGATATAGCAATCAGCCCCAGCATTTT. Protein: CASSPPPGYSNQPQHF.

This chain uses TRBV18 with TRBJ1-2; the D is unclear. CDR3 length: 16 residues. Germline-derived CDR1 and CDR2 are KGHSH and LQKENI. V lost 5 bases and J 4 bases, leaving 20 bases between the germline ends. CDR3 sequence reads: CASSNQATGIGYGYTF. CDR3 in DNA: TGTGCCAGCTCAAACCAGGCCACGGGGATAGGCTATGGCTACACCTTC.

In regard to this clone: Other nucleotide sequences from this sample produce the same CDR3. CDR3 coding DNA: TGTGCCAGCAGCCTCGGGGGCAACTCCTACAATGAGCAGTTCTTC. It translates to CASSLGGNSYNEQFF. The chain combines TRBV6-1 with TRBJ2-1; D may be TRBD1 or TRBD2 (6 bases each). This CDR3 spans 15 amino acids. The germline gives CDR1 MNHNS, CDR2 SASEGT. Trimming removed 6 bases from V and 0 bases from J, with 12 bases in between.

The chain links TRBV28 to TRBJ1-1; D gene uncertain. The CDR3 contains 12 residues. The V end lost 3 bases, the J end lost 10 bases, and 12 bases lay between the germline ends. CDR1 MDHEN and CDR2 SYDVKM come from the germline V gene. DNA of the CDR3: TGTGCCAGCAGTTTCACTGACCGAGGAGCTTTCTTT. Its translation: CASSFTDRGAFF.

J is TRBJ2-2 and V is TRBV5-1; the D gene is possibly TRBD2 (6 bases). The CDR3 loop spans 16 amino acids. Germline V gives CDR1 SGHRS, CDR2 YFSETQ. The germline V and J ends were trimmed by 5 bases and 2 bases, with 16 bases remaining between them. The CDR3 reads CASREAGEGNTGELFF. The DNA for the CDR3 is TGCGCCAGCAGGGAAGCGGGTGAGGGCAACACCGGGGAGCTGTTTTTT. Complete variable domain (other parts from reference TRBV5-1 and TRBJ2-2): KAGVTQTPRYLIKTRGQQVTLSCSPISGHRSVSWYQQTPGQGLQFLFEYFSETQRNKGNFPGRFSGRQFSNSRSEMNVSTLELGDSALYLCASREAGEGNTGELFFGEGSRLTVL.